This is a list of T cell receptor beta chains from one sample in a study of blood T cell repertoires in COVID-19. This table comes from immunoSEQ multiplex PCR, and its TCRdb copy is limited to in-frame clones, with some not included. The sample shows approximately 240,000 clones, about 90% of them seen only once. Input material: peripheral blood. The receptors stem from a woman under 30 who had recovered from COVID-19. CDR3s include the opening cysteine and the closing phenylalanine or tryptophan. Each record gives: V gene, J gene, CDR3 protein.

v_gene: TRBV13; j_gene: TRBJ2-1; CDR3aa: CASSPRMQQGPNSYNEQFF
v_gene: TRBV25-1; j_gene: TRBJ2-1; CDR3aa: CASSESGRDHEQFF
v_gene: TRBV27; j_gene: TRBJ1-5; CDR3aa: CASSPNPAGGNQPQHF
v_gene: TRBV25-1; j_gene: TRBJ1-6; CDR3aa: CASSVAGMGSPLHF
v_gene: TRBV28; j_gene: TRBJ1-5; CDR3aa: CASSFFGGQGGRQPQHF
v_gene: TRBV6-4; j_gene: TRBJ2-1; CDR3aa: CASSASNRLAAYNEQFF
v_gene: TRBV13; j_gene: TRBJ2-2; CDR3aa: CASSLGEVTGELFF
v_gene: TRBV27; j_gene: TRBJ2-3; CDR3aa: CASSGTSGSGDTQYF
v_gene: TRBV15; j_gene: TRBJ1-4; CDR3aa: CATRTNRGEDSRANEKLFF
v_gene: TRBV19; j_gene: TRBJ2-7; CDR3aa: CASSIAAGLYEQYF
v_gene: TRBV5-4; j_gene: TRBJ2-5; CDR3aa: CASSSLVRDQETQYF
v_gene: TRBV19; j_gene: TRBJ2-3; CDR3aa: CASSTPRLAGGKDTQYF
v_gene: TRBV7-3; j_gene: TRBJ2-7; CDR3aa: CASSLTGESSYEQYF
v_gene: TRBV9; j_gene: TRBJ2-1; CDR3aa: CASSVSSEQFF
v_gene: TRBV18; j_gene: TRBJ2-1; CDR3aa: CASSPPSGRYNEQFF
v_gene: TRBV7-2; j_gene: TRBJ2-1; CDR3aa: CASSLALASVNEQFF
v_gene: TRBV12-3/TRBV12-4; j_gene: TRBJ2-1; CDR3aa: CASNLAGDNEQFF
v_gene: TRBV5-1; j_gene: TRBJ2-1; CDR3aa: CASGIVAGVPSEQFF